This T cell receptor beta chain was identified in a study of blood T cell repertoires in COVID-19. As for the study in general: Specimens from acute and convalescent COVID-19 originated in the United States, Italy and Spain. PBMCs, B-cell-depleted T cells, or T cells provided the cDNA or gDNA that made up the material.

Original data processing: Nucleated cell counts were estimated from reference gene primer amplification. The method was immunoSEQ multiplex PCR; TCRdb's version includes in-frame clones alone and lacks a portion of them. V and J calls and clone size are those listed in that table; D and trimming were worked out from the DNA. The table lists 80,000 or so clones, about four fifths of them singletons. This CDR3 spans 14 amino acids. V dropped 5 bases and J dropped 1 base, with 11 bases sitting between them. Looked up from germline, CDR1 is KGHSH and CDR2 is LQKENI. The sample taken for sequencing was peripheral blood. The receptor's source is a man aged 80 or over with acute or convalescent COVID-19. The chain uses TRBV18 and TRBJ2-5, with D maybe TRBD1 (6 bases). CDR3 DNA: TGTGCCAGCTCAATGGACAGCGTCCAAGAGACCCAGTACTTC. As protein: CASSMDSVQETQYF.